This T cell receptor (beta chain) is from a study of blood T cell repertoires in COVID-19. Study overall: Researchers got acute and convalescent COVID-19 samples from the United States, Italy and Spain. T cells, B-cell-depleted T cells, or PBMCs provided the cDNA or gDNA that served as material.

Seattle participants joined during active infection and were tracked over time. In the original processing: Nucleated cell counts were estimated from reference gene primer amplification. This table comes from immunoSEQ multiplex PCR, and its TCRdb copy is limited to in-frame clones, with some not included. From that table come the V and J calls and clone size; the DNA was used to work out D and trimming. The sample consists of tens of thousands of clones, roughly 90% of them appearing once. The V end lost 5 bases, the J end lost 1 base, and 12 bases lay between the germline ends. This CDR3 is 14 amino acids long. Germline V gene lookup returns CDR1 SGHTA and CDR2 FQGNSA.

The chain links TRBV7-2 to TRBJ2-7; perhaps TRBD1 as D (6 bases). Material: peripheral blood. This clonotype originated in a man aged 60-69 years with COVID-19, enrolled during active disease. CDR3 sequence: CASSPQGLSYEQYF. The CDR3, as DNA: TGTGCCAGCAGCCCTCAGGGGTTATCCTACGAGCAGTACTTC.